This passage covers 22 T cell receptor beta chains from one sample sequenced in a study of blood T cell repertoires in COVID-19. The method was immunoSEQ multiplex PCR; TCRdb's version includes in-frame clones alone and lacks a portion of them. This table holds roughly 330,000 clones, approximately 88% found once. The sequencing sample was made of peripheral blood. Receptors were obtained from a man between 18 and 29 years old who had recovered from COVID-19.

This rearrangement joins TRBV10-3 to TRBJ2-1; 8 bases are shared with TRBD2. Trimming took 1 base from V and 3 from J; bases not matched to a gene: 5. CDR3 size: 16 residues. Germline lookup yields CDR1 ENHRY and CDR2 SYGVKD. Here the CDR3 reads CAISELEREIYNEQFF. As DNA, the CDR3 is TGTGCCATCAGTGAGTTGGAGCGGGAGATCTACAATGAGCAGTTCTTC.

The chain recombines TRBV6-2 or TRBV6-3 with TRBJ2-7; D might be TRBD2 (6 bases). Germline lookup yields CDR1 MNHEY and CDR2 SVGEGT. V shed 6 bases and J shed 2 bases, with 17 bases lying between them. The CDR3 extends over 15 amino acids. The CDR3 protein is CASSPEGRGTYEQYF. The CDR3 bases are TGTGCCAGCAGCCCGGAGGGGCGGGGAACCTACGAGCAGTACTTC.

This clone was recorded only once. This chain uses TRBV18 with TRBJ2-5, with TRBD2 matching over 8 bases. The trim removed 3 bases at V and 1 base at J, leaving 4 bases unmatched. The CDR3 is 15 residues long. Germline CDR1 and CDR2: KGHSH and LQKENI. The CDR3 is CASSPIAGLQETQYF. The CDR3 bases are TGTGCCAGCTCACCGATAGCGGGGCTCCAAGAGACCCAGTACTTC.

DNA for the CDR3: TGTGCCAGTAGGGGTTGGGCAGGGGGCTATACTGAAGCTTTCTTT. This gives the protein CASRGWAGGYTEAFF. The chain has TRBV19 and TRBJ1-1, with 8 bases that match TRBD1. This CDR3 comprises 15 residues. V dropped 6 bases and J dropped 5; count of bases not matched to a gene: 11. Germline V gives CDR1 LNHDA, CDR2 SQIVND (reference sequence).

This sequence joins TRBV10-3 and TRBJ1-2; 7 bases agree with TRBD1. V dropped 6 bases and J dropped 6; count of bases not matched to a gene: 7. Germline CDR1 ENHRY, CDR2 SYGVKD. CDR3 length: 13 amino acids. DNA of the CDR3: TGTGCCATCAGATGGCGGCAGGGGGATGGCTACACCTTC. It codes for CAIRWRQGDGYTF.

The rearrangement links TRBV7-3 to TRBJ1-1, with D uncertain. Germline V CDR1 and CDR2: SGHTA, FQGTGA. The CDR3 sequence is 14 residues long. V shed 6 bases and J shed 0 bases, with 11 bases lying between them. The CDR3 region is CASSETGLNTEAFF. The CDR3 DNA sequence: TGTGCCAGCAGTGAGACGGGTTTGAACACTGAAGCTTTCTTT. The entire variable domain, with the rest obtained from reference TRBV7-3 and TRBJ1-1, is as follows: GAGVSQTPSNKVTEKGKYVELRCDPISGHTALYWYRQSLGQGPEFLIYFQGTGAADDSGLPNDRFFAVRPEGSVSTLKIQRTERGDSAVYLCASSETGLNTEAFFGQGTRLTVV.

The J gene is TRBJ1-2, the V gene TRBV5-1; no reliable D call. Germline CDR1 and CDR2: SGHRS and YFSETQ. Deletions cut 4 bases from V and 10 bases from J, with 17 bases between. The CDR3 covers 13 residues. The DNA of the CDR3 is TGCGCCAGCAGCCTCTTTCTAGGAGGGATCTACACCTTC. It translates to CASSLFLGGIYTF.

Concerning this clone: Additional DNA sequences in this sample encode the identical CDR3. The genes are TRBV6-5 and TRBJ1-1, with 11 positions matching TRBD1. Per the germline V gene, CDR1 is MNHEY and CDR2 is SVGAGI. With V trimmed by 2 bases and J by 5 bases, 1 base remained unmatched. The CDR3 spans 14 residues. CDR3 bases: TGTGCCAGCAGTTACGGGACAGGGGGGACTGAAGCTTTCTTT. Its translation: CASSYGTGGTEAFF.

This clone was picked up one time. For the CDR3, the DNA is TGCGCCAGCAGCGGGACAGGGGGATTAGGTGCTTTCTTT. Encoded protein: CASSGTGGLGAFF. The chain links TRBV10-1 to TRBJ1-1, with 11 bases that match TRBD1. The CDR3 covers 13 residues. Germline V gene lookup returns CDR1 WNHNN and CDR2 SYGVQD (reference sequence). The V gene end was trimmed by 6 bases and the J gene end by 11 bases; junction bases not matched to a gene: 8.

The chain carries TRBV5-4 and TRBJ1-1, with D possibly TRBD1 on 5 matching bases. Germline assignment: CDR1 SGHNT and CDR2 YYREEE (reference sequence). Trimming took off 3 bases at V and 10 bases at J, with 13 bases between the two ends. The CDR3 contains 12 residues. CDR3 sequence: CASSSAGRGAFF. In nucleotides, the CDR3 is TGTGCCAGCAGCTCGGCGGGGAGGGGAGCTTTCTTT.

The chain has TRBV28 and TRBJ2-7, with 7 bases aligning to TRBD1. The CDR3 totals 15 residues. J was trimmed by 4 bases and V by 5 bases; bases with no gene match: 11. CDR1 is MDHEN, CDR2 SYDVKM, per germline. This CDR3 reads CASSTSRGSYYEQYF. The CDR3 nucleotides read TGTGCCAGCAGTACTTCCAGGGGGAGTTATTACGAGCAGTACTTC.

The chain has TRBV20-1 and TRBJ1-2; TRBD1 is a possible D gene (6 bases). V was shortened by 6 bases and J by 1 base, with 18 bases between the two germline ends. The CDR3 length is 15 residues. CDR1 is DFQATT, CDR2 SNEGSKA, per germline (reference sequence). CDR3 loop: CSASGIAGVNYGYTF. DNA for the CDR3: TGCAGTGCAAGTGGAATAGCAGGGGTTAACTATGGCTACACCTTC.

This CDR3 reads CASSLVIPYNEQFF. Written as DNA, the CDR3 is TGTGCCAGCAGCTTAGTCATCCCATACAATGAGCAGTTCTTC. The chain couples TRBV11-2 to TRBJ2-1; D is uncertain. Germline loops: CDR1 SGHAT, CDR2 FQNNGV. The V and J ends lost 1 base and 4 bases respectively, with 8 bases between them. The length of the CDR3 is 14 residues.

The CDR3 DNA follows: TGTGCCAGCAGTGGGTGGACAGGGATGAACACTGAAGCTTTCTTT. Its protein product is CASSGWTGMNTEAFF. The V and J genes are TRBV27 and TRBJ1-1; TRBD1 matches at 8 bases. V trimming: 5 bases; J trimming: 0 bases; junction bases outside the gene matches: 5. CDR3 length: 15 residues. Germline CDR1 MNHEY, CDR2 SMNVEV (reference sequence).

The V gene is TRBV2, the J gene TRBJ2-6, with D uncertain. With 4 bases removed from V and 0 bases from J, the gap between germline ends came to 4 bases. Per the germline V gene, CDR1 is SNHLY and CDR2 is FYNNEI. The length of the CDR3 is 14 residues. CDR3 bases: TGTGCCAGCAGTGTTAGCTCTGGGGCCAACGTCCTGACTTTC. Amino acid sequence: CASSVSSGANVLTF.

The genes are TRBV7-8 and TRBJ2-1, with 7 positions matching TRBD1. Germline V gene lookup returns CDR1 SGHVS and CDR2 FQNEAQ. The CDR3 is 11 residues long. The V segment lost 5 bases and the J segment 16 bases; nucleotides outside the gene matches: 8. The CDR3 region is CASSRVQGVFF. In DNA, the CDR3 is TGTGCCAGCAGCCGGGTCCAGGGGGTATTCTTC.

J is TRBJ1-1 and V is TRBV5-6, with 8 bases that match TRBD1. The CDR3 has 15 residues. V was pared by 3 bases and J by 1 base, with 5 bases of the junction left unmatched. Germline V gene lookup returns CDR1 SGHDT and CDR2 YYEEEE. The CDR3 DNA reads TGTGCCAGCAGCTACTGGGACAGGAGGAACACTGAAGCTTTCTTT. Its translation is CASSYWDRRNTEAFF.

This chain uses TRBV6-2 or TRBV6-3 with TRBJ1-1, with 8 bases that match TRBD1. With 4 bases clipped from V and 6 bases from J, the junction kept 13 bases outside the gene matches. Germline CDR1 reads MNHEY; CDR2 reads SVGEGT. This CDR3 contains 16 residues. The CDR3 loop reads CASSSDRVLFSAEAFF. In nucleotides, the CDR3 is TGTGCCAGCAGTTCGGACAGGGTATTGTTCTCGGCTGAAGCTTTCTTT.

This clone was recorded once. The V and J genes are TRBV7-2 and TRBJ2-7, with TRBD1 as a possible D gene (6 bases). This CDR3 comprises 16 residues. CDR1 and CDR2 (germline): SGHTA, FQGNSA. V lost 1 base and J lost 2, with 15 bases in between. The CDR3 DNA reads TGTGCCAGCAGCTTAGATTGGGTTGGGGGCGCCTACGAGCAGTACTTC. Amino acids: CASSLDWVGGAYEQYF. Based on the CDR3 plus reference TRBV7-2 and TRBJ2-7, the full variable domain is GAGVSQSPSNKVTEKGKDVELRCDPISGHTALYWYRQSLGQGLEFLIYFQGNSAPDKSGLPSDRFSAERTGGSVSTLTIQRTQQEDSAVYLCASSLDWVGGAYEQYFGPGTRLTVT.

Details on this clone: Different DNA sequences within this sample yield the same CDR3. V gene TRBV5-1 combines with J gene TRBJ2-3; TRBD2 agrees at 10 bases. V lost 4 bases to trimming and J lost 1 base; unmatched junction nucleotides: 3. CDR1 is SGHRS, CDR2 YFSETQ, per germline. CDR3 size: 15 residues. The CDR3 spells CASSLGTSGTDTQYF. The DNA for the CDR3 is TGCGCCAGCAGCCTCGGGACTAGCGGCACAGATACGCAGTATTTT.

The J gene is TRBJ2-7, the V gene TRBV6-6; possible D gene TRBD1, 6 bases. V was cut by 8 bases and J by 6 bases, with 17 bases left in between. CDR3 length: 13 amino acids. The germline CDR1 and CDR2 sequences are MNHNY and SVGAGI (reference sequence). In nucleotides, the CDR3 is TGTGCCAGCGGGTTGTGGGGGCGTCTCGAGCAGTACTTC. It encodes CASGLWGRLEQYF.

DNA of the CDR3: TGCGCCAGCAGCCCCGGGACTAGCGGGACCCAGCCTAACACCGGGGAGCTGTTTTTT. Its protein is CASSPGTSGTQPNTGELFF. The chain employs TRBV4-1 and TRBJ2-2, with 13 nucleotides matching TRBD2. The J segment lost 2 bases and the V segment lost 4 bases, leaving 10 bases of the junction unmatched. The CDR3 is 19 residues long. Germline V lookup: CDR1 MGHRA, CDR2 YSYEKL.